This TCR beta chain came from a study of cytomegalovirus exposure and HLA in healthy donors (dated by TCRdb to between 2016 and 2019). Some background on the complete study: A later analysis indicated that the roughly 120 validation repertoires were generated on the platform also employed for the 700 or so repertoires of the first cohort. The study aimed to test whether cataloging public T cell receptors could reveal signatures of past pathogen exposure. To predict cytomegalovirus infection status, the study combined high-throughput TCR immunosequencing, statistical association of individual TCRs with disease status, and machine learning. A separate validation cohort of over 95 different subjects was used in addition to the 666-subject first cohort.

The V end loses 6 bases and the J end loses 1 base, and a stretch of 10 bases separates them. Taken from the germline V gene (reference sequence), the CDR1 and CDR2 loops are LNHDA and SQIVND. CDR3 length: 14 amino acids, cysteine to phenylalanine. CDR3 DNA only is kept here, 42 bases in frame from base 1. Points the paper makes about the study in general: In vitro tests confirmed that a few of the cytomegalovirus-associated TCR beta chains recognize cytomegalovirus antigens. The classifier was reported to diagnose cytomegalovirus status with high specificity and sensitivity in both the original and validation cohorts. While some public TCRs were present in many individuals, most TCR sequences turned up only very rarely across donors. A total of 150 to 200 TCR beta chains were listed by the study as associated with cytomegalovirus. The authors suggested that the approach could potentially be extended to other disease states and immunological phenotypes. All 120 or so repertoires were used to score co-occurrence in the validation cohort in a later analysis, because that analysis had no HLA typing for the cohort. Subsequent analysis determined that TCRs grouped into clusters in the first cohort also showed a tendency toward co-occurrence across the roughly 120 validation repertoires, and approximately 93% of cluster scores exceeded 0.

The donors were included in the validation cohort of roughly 130 subjects, a group kept apart from the roughly 670-subject first cohort. In the case of this clone: The specificity of this receptor is unknown. No base quality values were provided; no much bigger clone lies one nucleotide off.

Library preparation was by the immunoSEQ multiplex PCR assay. Per the source publication's procedure: A statistical classification framework was built for diagnosing cytomegalovirus status from the catalog of TCR beta chain sequences. The immuneACCESS repertoire file appears here via TCRdb, limited to in-frame rearrangements. These files lack a portion of the clones; in checked studies, under half of the deficit traces to unresolved V genes, and the cause of the others is not known. V and J calls and clone size are as listed in that table; D and trimming were resolved from the DNA. The sample records roughly 300,000 clones, approximately 87% of which are singletons. Of the sample, about 0.99% falls within the top ten clones.

The sample comprised PBMCs. The rearrangement combines TRBV19 with TRBJ1-5, with TRBD1 tentatively as D gene (5 bases match). The TCR comes from a woman between 18 and 29 years old in good health and CMV-seronegative. The nucleotides are TGTGCCAGTAGGAGCCGACAGAGCAATCAGCCCCAGCATTTT. It translates to CASRSRQSNQPQHF.